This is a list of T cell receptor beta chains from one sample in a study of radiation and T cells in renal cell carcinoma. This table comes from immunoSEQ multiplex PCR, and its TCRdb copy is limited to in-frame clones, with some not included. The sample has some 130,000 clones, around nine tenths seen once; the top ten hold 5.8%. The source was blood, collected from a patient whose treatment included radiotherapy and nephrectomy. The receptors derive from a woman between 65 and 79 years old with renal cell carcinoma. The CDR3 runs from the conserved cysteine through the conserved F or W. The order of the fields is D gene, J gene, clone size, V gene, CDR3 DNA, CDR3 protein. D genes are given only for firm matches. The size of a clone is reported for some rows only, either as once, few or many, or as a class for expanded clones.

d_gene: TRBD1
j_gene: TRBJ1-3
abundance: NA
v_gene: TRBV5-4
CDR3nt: TGTGCCAGCAGCTACGGACAGGGGAGAAACACCATATATTTT
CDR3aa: CASSYGQGRNTIYF

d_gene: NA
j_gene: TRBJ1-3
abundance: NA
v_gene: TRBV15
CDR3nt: TGTGCCACCAAGACTGGGCCTGGAAACACCATATATTTT
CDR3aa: CATKTGPGNTIYF

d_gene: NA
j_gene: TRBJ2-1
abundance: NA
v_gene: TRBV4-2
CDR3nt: TGTGCCAGCAGCCAAGGCTACGGGGGAGGTAATGAGCAGTTCTTC
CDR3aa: CASSQGYGGGNEQFF

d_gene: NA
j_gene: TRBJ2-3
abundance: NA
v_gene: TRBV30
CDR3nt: TGTGCCTGGAGTATCCGACAGTCTCTCTCAGATACGCAGTATTTT
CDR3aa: CAWSIRQSLSDTQYF

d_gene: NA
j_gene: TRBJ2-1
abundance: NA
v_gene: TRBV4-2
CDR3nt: TGTGCCAGCAGCCAAGAACCGGGGAATGAGCAGTTCTTC
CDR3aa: CASSQEPGNEQFF

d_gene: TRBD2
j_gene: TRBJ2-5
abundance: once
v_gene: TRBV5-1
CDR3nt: TGCGCCAGCAGCTTTGAACCTGGCGGGGGGGACCAAGAGACCCAGTACTTC
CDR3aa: CASSFEPGGGDQETQYF

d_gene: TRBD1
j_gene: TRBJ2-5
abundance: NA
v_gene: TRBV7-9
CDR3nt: TGTGCCAGCAGCTTAACAGGGGTGACGGGGACCCAGTACTTC
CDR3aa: CASSLTGVTGTQYF

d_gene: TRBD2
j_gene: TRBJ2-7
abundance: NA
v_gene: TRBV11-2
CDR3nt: TGTGCCAGCAGCTCACGAACTAGGACTAGCGGGTACGAGCAGTACTTC
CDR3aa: CASSSRTRTSGYEQYF

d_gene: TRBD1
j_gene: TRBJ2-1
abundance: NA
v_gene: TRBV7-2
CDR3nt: TGTGCCAGCACCCCCTTTGAGAGACAGGGGGGTTTATCGGGCCATGAGCAGTTCTTC
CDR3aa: CASTPFERQGGLSGHEQFF

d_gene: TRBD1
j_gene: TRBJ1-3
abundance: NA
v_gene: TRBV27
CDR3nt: TGTGCCAGCAGGCCTCACGGGACAGGGGCTGGAAACACCATATATTTT
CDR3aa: CASRPHGTGAGNTIYF

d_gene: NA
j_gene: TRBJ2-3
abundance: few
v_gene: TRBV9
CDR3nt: TGTGCCAGCAGCGCGTTACAGGGAACCACAGATACGCAGTATTTT
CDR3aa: CASSALQGTTDTQYF

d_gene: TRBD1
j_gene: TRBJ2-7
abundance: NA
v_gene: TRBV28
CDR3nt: TGTGCCAGCACGGACAGGGGGTCCTACGAGCAGTACTTC
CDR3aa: CASTDRGSYEQYF

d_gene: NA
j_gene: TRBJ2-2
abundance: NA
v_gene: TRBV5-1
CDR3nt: TGCGCCAGCAGCTTAGAGACCGGGGAGCTGTTTTTT
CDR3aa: CASSLETGELFF

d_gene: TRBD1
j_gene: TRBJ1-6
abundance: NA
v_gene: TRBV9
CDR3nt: TGTGCCAGCAGCCGGGACAGGGGAATTCCACCCCTCCACTTT
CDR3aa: CASSRDRGIPPLHF

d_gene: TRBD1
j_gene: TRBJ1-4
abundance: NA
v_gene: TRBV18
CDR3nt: TGTGCCAGCTCACCGGGGACAGGGACAAATGAAAAACTGTTTTTT
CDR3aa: CASSPGTGTNEKLFF

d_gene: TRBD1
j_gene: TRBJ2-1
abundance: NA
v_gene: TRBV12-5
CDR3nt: TGTGCTAGTGGTTTGGGAAGGGGGCCCCTATACAATGAGCAGTTCTTC
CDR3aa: CASGLGRGPLYNEQFF

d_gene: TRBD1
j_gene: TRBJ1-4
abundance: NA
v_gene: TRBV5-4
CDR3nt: TGTGCCAGCAGCTTGACCGGGACAGGGGACGAAAAACTGTTTTTT
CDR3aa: CASSLTGTGDEKLFF

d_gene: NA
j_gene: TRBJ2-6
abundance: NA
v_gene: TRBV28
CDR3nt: TGTGCCAGCAGTTTACGGGCGGGATCTGGGGCCAACGTCCTGACTTTC
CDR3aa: CASSLRAGSGANVLTF

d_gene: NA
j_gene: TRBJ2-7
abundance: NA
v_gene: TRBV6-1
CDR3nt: TGTGCCAGCAATTTGGGGGCCAGTCCCTACGAGCAGTACTTC
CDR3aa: CASNLGASPYEQYF

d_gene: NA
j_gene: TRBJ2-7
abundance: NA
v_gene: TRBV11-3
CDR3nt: TGTGCCAGCAGCTCCTTTGGAGGCTACGAGCAGTACTTC
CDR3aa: CASSSFGGYEQYF

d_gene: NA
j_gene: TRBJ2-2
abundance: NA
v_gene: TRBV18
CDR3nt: TGTGCCAGCTCACCACAATTGAACACCGGGGAGCTGTTTTTT
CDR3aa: CASSPQLNTGELFF

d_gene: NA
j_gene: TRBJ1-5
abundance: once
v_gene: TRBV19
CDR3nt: TGTGCCAGTAGTAGGGGGCCACATCGCAATCAGCCCCAGCATTTT
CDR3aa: CASSRGPHRNQPQHF

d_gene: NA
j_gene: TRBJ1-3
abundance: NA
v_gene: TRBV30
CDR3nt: TGTGCCTGGAGTGTAAGGTCCACCGGGCCTGGAAACACCATATATTTT
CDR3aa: CAWSVRSTGPGNTIYF

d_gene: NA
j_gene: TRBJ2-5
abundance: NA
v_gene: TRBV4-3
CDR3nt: TGCGCCAGCAGCCAAGATAGCGCTGACCAAGAGACCCAGTACTTC
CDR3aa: CASSQDSADQETQYF

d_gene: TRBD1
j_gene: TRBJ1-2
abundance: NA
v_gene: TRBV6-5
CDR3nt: TGTGCCAGCAGGGGGACAGGGGAGGGAGACTATGGCTACACCTTC
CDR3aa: CASRGTGEGDYGYTF

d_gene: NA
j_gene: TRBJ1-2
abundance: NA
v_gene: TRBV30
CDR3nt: TGTGCCTGGAATGTCATACGGACACCGCTGGACTATCGCTACACCTTC
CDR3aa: CAWNVIRTPLDYRYTF

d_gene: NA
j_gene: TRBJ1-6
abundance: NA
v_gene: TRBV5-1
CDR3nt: TGCGCCAGCAGCTTAACCCCAGAGGGTTCACCCCTCCACTTT
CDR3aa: CASSLTPEGSPLHF

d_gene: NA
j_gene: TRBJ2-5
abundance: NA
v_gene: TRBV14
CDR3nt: TGTGCCAGCAGCCAATCTGGTGGAACAGTATCTCTCCAAGAGACCCAGTACTTC
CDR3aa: CASSQSGGTVSLQETQYF

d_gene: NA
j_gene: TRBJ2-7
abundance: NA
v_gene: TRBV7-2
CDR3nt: TGTGCCAGCAGCCCCGGGGGACCTGCCTACGAGCAGTACTTC
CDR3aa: CASSPGGPAYEQYF

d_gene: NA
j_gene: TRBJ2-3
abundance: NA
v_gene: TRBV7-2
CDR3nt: TGTGCCAGCAGCTTCGACATTACAGATACGCAGTATTTT
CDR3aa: CASSFDITDTQYF

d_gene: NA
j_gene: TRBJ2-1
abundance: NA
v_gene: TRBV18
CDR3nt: TGTGCCAGCTCACCAAAGGACCGTGGAGAGCAGTTCTTC
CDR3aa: CASSPKDRGEQFF